These 14 T cell receptor beta chains were sequenced from one sample in a study of blood T cell repertoires in COVID-19. Profiling relied on immunoSEQ multiplex PCR, and the TCRdb table lists in-frame clones only, not all of them. The sample holds approximately 200,000 clones, 80% to 90% seen once. The source material was peripheral blood. The receptors derive from a man in his sixties with acute or convalescent COVID-19.

This chain joins TRBV7-2 and TRBJ2-7; 7 nucleotides agree with TRBD1. The junction had 14 bases not matched to a gene; V was cut back by 5 bases and J by 7 bases. Germline V gene sequence: CDR1 SGHTA, CDR2 FQGNSA. This CDR3 contains 15 residues. The CDR3 DNA reads as TGTGCCAGCAGCCCCGGTCCGGGACAGACTCAAGAGCAGTACTTC. It encodes CASSPGPGQTQEQYF.

The chain couples TRBV27 to TRBJ1-1; D might be TRBD1 (5 bases). This CDR3 comprises 14 residues. CDR1 MNHEY and CDR2 SMNVEV come from the germline V gene (reference sequence). Trimming removed 7 bases from V and 2 bases from J, with 14 bases in between. The CDR3: CASTRGGYNTEAFF. Written as DNA, the CDR3 is TGTGCCAGCACCCGGGGGGGGTATAACACTGAAGCTTTCTTT.

This clone was observed a few times. The V gene is TRBV18, the J gene TRBJ2-7; 9 nucleotides match TRBD1. CDR1 is KGHSH, CDR2 LQKENI, per germline. The CDR3 consists of 16 residues. With V trimmed by 0 bases and J by 2 bases, 5 bases remained unmatched. CDR3 sequence reads: CASSPPRTGDPYEQYF. The CDR3 bases are TGTGCCAGCTCACCACCAAGGACAGGGGATCCCTACGAGCAGTACTTC.

The chain employs TRBV7-9 and TRBJ2-3; 10 bases are a match to TRBD1. CDR1 SEHNR and CDR2 FQNEAQ come from the germline V gene (reference sequence). This CDR3 contains 15 residues. V was clipped by 3 bases and J by 4 bases; unmatched bases: 4. This chain's CDR3 is CASSFPTGGADTQYF. The CDR3 DNA reads TGTGCCAGCAGCTTCCCGACAGGGGGCGCAGATACGCAGTATTTT.

This rearrangement joins TRBV7-8 to TRBJ1-6, with TRBD1 as a possible D gene (5 bases). The CDR3 runs to 16 residues. The ends were cut back, 2 bases at V and 6 bases at J, with 14 bases in the middle. Germline V lookup: CDR1 SGHVS, CDR2 FQNEAQ. Written as DNA, the CDR3 is TGTGCCAGCAGCTTATTCTCGGGGGACTTTAATTCACCCCTCCACTTT. Protein sequence: CASSLFSGDFNSPLHF.

This clone was recorded once. The chain carries TRBV5-1 and TRBJ2-2, with a weak D call TRBD2 (7 bases). The germline V gene encodes CDR1 SGHRS and CDR2 YFSETQ. CDR3 length: 15 residues. Trimming cost V 5 bases and J 5 bases, with 16 bases left between them. The DNA of the CDR3 is TGCGCCAGCAGTAAGGGGGAGGGCCGAACCGGGGAGCTGTTTTTT. Protein: CASSKGEGRTGELFF. The entire variable domain, with the rest obtained from reference TRBV5-1 and TRBJ2-2, is as follows: KAGVTQTPRYLIKTRGQQVTLSCSPISGHRSVSWYQQTPGQGLQFLFEYFSETQRNKGNFPGRFSGRQFSNSRSEMNVSTLELGDSALYLCASSKGEGRTGELFFGEGSRLTVL.

Only one count was recorded for this clone. The chain recombines TRBV3-1 (or the pseudogene TRBV3-2) with TRBJ2-7, with D possibly TRBD1 on 6 matching bases. The CDR3 extends over 15 amino acids. Germline V gives CDR1 LGHDT, CDR2 YNNKEL (reference sequence). Trimming removed 0 bases at V and 6 bases at J, with 15 bases between. CDR3 DNA sequence: TGTGCCAGCAGCCAAGAACAGGGCCCGACCGGCGAGCAGTACTTC. This gives the protein CASSQEQGPTGEQYF.

There are a few counts of this clone. V usage is TRBV18 and J usage is TRBJ2-3; 12 bases align to TRBD2. Germline V gene lookup returns CDR1 KGHSH and CDR2 LQKENI. The junction had 1 base not matched to a gene; V was cut back by 3 bases and J by 0 bases. This CDR3 is built from 16 residues. CDR3 bases: TGTGCCAGCTCACCCGGGACTAGCGGGAGCACAGATACGCAGTATTTT. Protein: CASSPGTSGSTDTQYF.

The chain has TRBV7-9 and TRBJ2-2; 12 positions agree with TRBD1. CDR1 is SEHNR and CDR2 is FQNEAQ in the germline V gene (reference sequence). The CDR3 is 18 residues long. With 5 bases clipped from V and 8 bases from J, the junction kept 15 bases outside the gene matches. Here the CDR3 reads CASSPPRRGQGATGELFF. In nucleotides, the CDR3 is TGTGCCAGCAGCCCCCCTCGCAGGGGACAGGGGGCAACTGGGGAGCTGTTTTTT. The full variable domain, with the rest looked up from reference TRBV7-9 and TRBJ2-2, is DTGVSQNPRHKITKRGQNVTFRCDPISEHNRLYWYRQTLGQGPEFLTYFQNEAQLEKSRLLSDRFSAERPKGSFSTLEIQRTEQGDSAMYLCASSPPRRGQGATGELFFGEGSRLTVL.

This clone turned up a few times. This sequence joins TRBV4-1 and TRBJ2-4, with 7 bases that match TRBD1. The CDR3 length is 16 residues. Germline values: CDR1 MGHRA, CDR2 YSYEKL. The J segment lost 0 bases and the V segment lost 3 bases, leaving 5 bases of the junction unmatched. This CDR3 is CASSQTNRGAKNIQYF. In nucleotides, the CDR3 is TGCGCCAGCAGCCAGACCAACAGGGGAGCCAAAAACATTCAGTACTTC.

This chain uses TRBV6-5 with TRBJ1-6; no clear D. The germline V gene has CDR1 MNHEY and CDR2 SVGAGI. This CDR3 has 15 residues. With 4 bases removed from V and 2 bases from J, the gap between germline ends came to 9 bases. CDR3 region: CASSSRVTYNSPLHF. The CDR3 bases are TGTGCCAGCAGTTCAAGAGTTACCTATAATTCACCCCTCCACTTT.

The genes are TRBV5-1 and TRBJ1-1; a possible D gene is TRBD1 (6 bases). Looked up from germline, CDR1 is SGHRS and CDR2 is YFSETQ. This CDR3 is built from 15 residues. V gave up 0 bases and J gave up 4 bases, with 13 bases separating them. The CDR3: CASSLARTVSTEAFF. CDR3 coding DNA: TGCGCCAGCAGCTTGGCCCGGACAGTGAGCACTGAAGCTTTCTTT.

This sequence joins TRBV10-3 and TRBJ2-1; 12 nucleotides align to TRBD2. V gave up 3 bases and J gave up 6 bases; unmatched junction bases: 3. This CDR3 has 15 residues. Germline values: CDR1 ENHRY, CDR2 SYGVKD. The CDR3 nucleotides are TGTGCCATCAGTGAACTAGCGGGAGGCCCCAATGAGCAGTTCTTC. Translated, it gives CAISELAGGPNEQFF.

V usage is TRBV5-1 and J usage is TRBJ2-2; 7 positions agree with TRBD2. This CDR3 has 17 amino acids. J lost 4 bases, V lost 2 bases, and 11 bases had no gene match. Germline assignment: CDR1 SGHRS and CDR2 YFSETQ. The DNA of the CDR3 is TGCGCCAGCAGCTTCTTTAAAGGCGGGAGAGCCACCGGGGAGCTGTTTTTT. Translating gives CASSFFKGGRATGELFF.